The 2 T cell receptor beta chains given below trace back to one sample, sequenced in a study of regulatory T cells in long-lasting Graves disease. Building of the TCR beta libraries involved iRepertoire HTBI primers and Arm-PCR of CDR3 regions. One entry per CDR3 protein results from TCRdb running MiXCR on the multiplex PCR reads. The sample has about 470,000 distinct CDR3 sequences, around a fifth seen once. As to time point: persistent/refractory GD, antithyroid drugs over 5 years with positive TRAb. PBMC RNA served as the TCR library source. Sequences were derived from peripheral blood mononuclear cells (PBMCs), sampled when the disease was refractory, from a patient treated with antithyroid drugs. The receptor source for this set is a female donor with Graves disease.

J is TRBJ2-7 and V is TRBV5-4, with a tentative D call TRBD2 (6 bases). Deletions cut 5 bases from V and 2 bases from J, with 17 bases between. The CDR3 sequence is 15 residues long. Germline V CDR1 and CDR2: SGHNT, YYREEE (reference sequence). Written as DNA, the CDR3 is TGTGCCAGCAGGGAGGGGATCGGAGGTCCCTACGAGCAGTACTTC. Protein product: CASREGIGGPYEQYF. The full variable domain, rest sourced from reference TRBV5-4 and TRBJ2-7, is ETGVTQSPTHLIKTRGQQVTLRCSSQSGHNTVSWYQQALGQGPQFIFQYYREEENGRGNFPPRFSGLQFPNYSSELNVNALELDDSALYLCASREGIGGPYEQYFGPGTRLTVT.

The DNA of the CDR3 is TGCGCCAGCAGCCAGATTCAGGGTAACACTGAAGCTTTCTTT. It is translated as CASSQIQGNTEAFF. The rearrangement links TRBV5-1 to TRBJ1-1; tentatively, D is TRBD1 (5 bases). This CDR3 is built from 14 residues. V was cut by 4 bases and J by 2 bases, with 12 bases left in between. Germline values: CDR1 SGHRS, CDR2 YFSETQ.